Shown below are 32 T cell receptor beta chains from a single sample sequenced in a study of blood T cell repertoires in COVID-19. Using immunoSEQ multiplex PCR, the repertoire was profiled, and TCRdb retains in-frame clones only, with some absent. The sample yields around 190,000 clones, roughly nine tenths seen once. The sample taken for sequencing was peripheral blood. Every receptor here comes from a man between 65 and 85 years old with active or convalescent COVID-19.

The chain carries TRBV5-1 and TRBJ1-2; the D gene is possibly TRBD1 (5 bases). CDR3 length equals 15 residues. Trimming cost V 0 bases and J 4 bases, with 13 bases left between them. Germline CDR1 is SGHRS and CDR2 is YFSETQ. As DNA, the CDR3 is TGCGCCAGCAGCTTGGGGTCAGGGTTAAGCTATGGCTACACCTTC. Translation gives CASSLGSGLSYGYTF.

The J gene is TRBJ2-7, the V gene TRBV6-5; tentatively, D is TRBD1 (6 bases). V lost 4 bases and J lost 1, with 11 bases in between. Germline V gene lookup returns CDR1 MNHEY and CDR2 SVGAGI. This CDR3 is built from 14 residues. The CDR3: CASSSRDISYEQYF. CDR3 nucleotides: TGTGCCAGCAGTTCCCGGGACATATCCTACGAGCAGTACTTC.

The genes are TRBV2 and TRBJ2-1, with 9 positions matching TRBD2. The germline V gene has CDR1 SNHLY and CDR2 FYNNEI. The ends lost 6 bases at V and 5 bases at J; junction bases unmatched: 8. This CDR3 comprises 15 residues. The CDR3 DNA sequence: TGTGCCAGCAGACCCCCAGTAGCGGGGGACAATGAGCAGTTCTTC. It yields the protein CASRPPVAGDNEQFF. Full variable domain (outside the CDR3, taken from reference TRBV2 and TRBJ2-1): EPEVTQTPSHQVTQMGQEVILRCVPISNHLYFYWYRQILGQKVEFLVSFYNNEISEKSEIFDDQFSVERPDGSNFTLKIRSTKLEDSAMYFCASRPPVAGDNEQFFGPGTRLTVL.

The chain employs TRBV6-6 and TRBJ1-4; a possible D gene is TRBD1 (6 bases). The germline V and J ends were trimmed by 2 bases and 4 bases, with 8 bases remaining between them. The CDR3 totals 14 residues. Germline CDR1 is MNHNY and CDR2 is SVGAGI (reference sequence). CDR3 region: CASSYAGVNEKLFF. The CDR3 DNA follows: TGTGCCAGCAGTTACGCAGGGGTTAATGAAAAACTGTTTTTT.

The chain has TRBV18 and TRBJ1-1; D remains ambiguous. The CDR3 runs 15 residues. V shed 7 bases and J shed 1 base, with 16 bases lying between them. In germline, CDR1 is KGHSH, CDR2 LQKENI. CDR3 bases: TGTGCCAGCTTACTTACTTCAACAGCGAACACTGAAGCTTTCTTT. As protein: CASLLTSTANTEAFF.

The chain is built from TRBV30 and TRBJ1-2, with 8 bases identical to TRBD1. V was clipped by 3 bases and J by 4 bases; unmatched bases: 4. CDR3 size: 13 residues. CDR1 is GTSNPN, CDR2 SVGIG, per germline (reference sequence). The CDR3 sequence: CAWSRGRTYGYTF. For the CDR3, the DNA is TGTGCCTGGAGCAGGGGGCGCACCTATGGCTACACCTTC. Together with reference TRBV30 and TRBJ1-2, the CDR3 gives the full variable domain: SQTIHQWPATLVQPVGSPLSLECTVEGTSNPNLYWYRQAAGRGLQLLFYSVGIGQISSEVPQNLSASRPQDRQFILSSKKLLLSDSGFYLCAWSRGRTYGYTFGSGTRLTVV.

The V and J genes are TRBV7-9 and TRBJ2-7, with TRBD1 identical over 8 bases. Germline V gene lookup returns CDR1 SEHNR and CDR2 FQNEAQ (reference sequence). This CDR3 has 14 residues. J gave up 2 bases and V 5 bases, and 5 bases lay outside the gene matches. The CDR3 spells CASSLRDRPYEQYF. CDR3 nucleotide sequence: TGTGCCAGCAGCCTCCGGGACAGGCCCTACGAGCAGTACTTC.

V usage is TRBV7-3 and J usage is TRBJ1-5; 9 bases fit TRBD1. The CDR3 length is 13 residues. The junction had 1 base not matched to a gene; V was cut back by 5 bases and J by 5 bases. CDR1 and CDR2 (germline): SGHTA, FQGTGA. CDR3 coding DNA: TGTGCCAGCAGCCGGACAGGGGATCAGCCCCAGCATTTT. Amino acids: CASSRTGDQPQHF. Looking up the rest from reference TRBV7-3 and TRBJ1-5 gives the full variable domain: GAGVSQTPSNKVTEKGKYVELRCDPISGHTALYWYRQSLGQGPEFLIYFQGTGAADDSGLPNDRFFAVRPEGSVSTLKIQRTERGDSAVYLCASSRTGDQPQHFGDGTRLSIL.

The chain uses TRBV7-6 and TRBJ1-5; 9 nucleotides line up with TRBD1. The CDR3 runs to 16 residues. Germline CDR1 and CDR2: SGHVS and FNYEAQ. V lost 5 bases, J lost 2 bases, and 7 bases stayed unmatched. The CDR3 bases are TGTGCCAGCAGCCCTAGACGGGACAGGGGCAATCAGCCCCAGCATTTT. It is translated as CASSPRRDRGNQPQHF. Supplemented by reference TRBV7-6 and TRBJ1-5, the full variable domain reads GAGVSQSPRYKVTKRGQDVALRCDPISGHVSLYWYRQALGQGPEFLTYFNYEAQQDKSGLPNDRFSAERPEGSISTLTIQRTEQRDSAMYRCASSPRRDRGNQPQHFGDGTRLSIL.

The chain links TRBV2 to TRBJ2-7, with TRBD1 matching 7 bases. Germline V gene lookup returns CDR1 SNHLY and CDR2 FYNNEI. This CDR3 is 14 amino acids long. The junction had 9 bases not matched to a gene; V was cut back by 6 bases and J by 4 bases. The CDR3 nucleotides are TGTGCCAGCAGACAGCCGAGACAGGGTTACGAGCAGTACTTC. The encoded protein is CASRQPRQGYEQYF.

The chain joins TRBV9 to TRBJ1-1; D is possibly TRBD1 (6 bases). The CDR3 sequence is 15 residues long. Trimming pared 0 bases from V and 8 bases from J, leaving 17 bases between. Germline assignment: CDR1 SGDLS and CDR2 YYNGEE. The CDR3 protein is CASSVDPAGDREAFF. The CDR3 DNA follows: TGTGCCAGCAGCGTAGACCCTGCAGGGGATAGGGAAGCTTTCTTT.

This rearrangement joins TRBV13 to TRBJ2-2, with D unclear. Germline V gives CDR1 PRHDT, CDR2 FYEKMQ (reference sequence). Trimming left V 0 bases short and J 4 bases short, with 6 bases between. The CDR3 has 14 amino acids. The CDR3 DNA follows: TGTGCCAGCAGCTTAGGGGCCCGCACCGGGGAGCTGTTTTTT. It translates to CASSLGARTGELFF.

The gene calls are TRBV6-5 and TRBJ1-2; the D gene is possibly TRBD1 (5 bases). V was clipped by 0 bases and J by 4 bases, with 9 bases between them. Germline CDR1 and CDR2: MNHEY and SVGAGI. This CDR3 comprises 14 residues. The CDR3 here is CASSYSLQGYGYTF. CDR3 nucleotides: TGTGCCAGCAGTTACTCGCTCCAGGGCTATGGCTACACCTTC.

The chain couples TRBV12-3 or TRBV12-4 to TRBJ1-1; TRBD1 is a possible D gene (5 bases). The CDR3 is 13 amino acids. Trimming pared 1 base from V and 11 bases from J, leaving 14 bases between. The CDR3 loop is CASSLEGGRVAFF. The CDR3 DNA reads TGTGCCAGCAGTTTAGAAGGCGGCAGGGTCGCTTTCTTT.

This clone was found a few times. This chain joins TRBV5-1 and TRBJ1-1; 8 bases agree with TRBD1. Trimming took 3 bases from V and 3 from J; bases not matched to a gene: 10. CDR1 is SGHRS and CDR2 is YFSETQ in the germline V gene. The CDR3 is 16 amino acids. CDR3 residues: CASSSRGQGRDTEAFF. The CDR3 coding sequence is TGCGCCAGCAGCTCCCGAGGACAGGGTAGGGACACTGAAGCTTTCTTT.

This clone has only a few counts. The chain recombines TRBV27 with TRBJ2-5; maybe TRBD1 (6 bases). Trimming removed 5 bases from V and 5 bases from J, with 18 bases in between. CDR1 is MNHEY, CDR2 SMNVEV, per germline (reference sequence). This CDR3 has 15 amino acids. The CDR3 loop reads CASSGLHRERETQYF. In nucleotides, the CDR3 is TGTGCCAGCAGTGGGTTGCACAGGGAGAGGGAGACCCAGTACTTC.

The rearrangement joins TRBV5-4 to TRBJ2-5; TRBD2 matches at 7 bases. Germline V gene sequence: CDR1 SGHNT, CDR2 YYREEE (reference sequence). The V gene end was trimmed by 4 bases and the J gene end by 1 base; junction bases not matched to a gene: 7. The CDR3 has 15 amino acids. CDR3 residues: CASSPFRGVQETQYF. The DNA of the CDR3 is TGTGCCAGCAGCCCCTTTCGGGGGGTCCAAGAGACCCAGTACTTC.

J is TRBJ1-1 and V is TRBV28; D is unresolved. Trimming shortened V by 3 bases and J by 4 bases, and 3 bases separated the two germline ends. This CDR3 contains 11 residues. The germline V gene has CDR1 MDHEN and CDR2 SYDVKM. CDR3 protein: CASSFRTEAFF. CDR3 coding DNA: TGTGCCAGCAGTTTTCGCACTGAAGCTTTCTTT. Full variable domain (outside the CDR3, taken from reference TRBV28 and TRBJ1-1): DVKVTQSSRYLVKRTGEKVFLECVQDMDHENMFWYRQDPGLGLRLIYFSYDVKMKEKGDIPEGYSVSREKKERFSLILESASTNQTSMYLCASSFRTEAFFGQGTRLTVV.

This chain uses TRBV7-3 with TRBJ2-3; no reliable D call. The CDR3 sequence is 14 residues long. Between the trimmed V and J ends, which lost 2 bases and 0 bases, there was a span of 6 bases. CDR1 is SGHTA and CDR2 is FQGTGA in the germline V gene. CDR3 DNA: TGTGCCAGCAGCTTAGGGCCAAGCACAGATACGCAGTATTTT. Protein: CASSLGPSTDTQYF.

The V and J genes are TRBV11-2 and TRBJ2-7; TRBD2 matches 8 bases. The CDR3 is 15 amino acids. The germline gives CDR1 SGHAT, CDR2 FQNNGV. Trimming cost V 5 bases and J 1 base; bases outside gene matches: 7. The CDR3 loop reads CASSMLAGLSYEQYF. The CDR3 region has the DNA TGTGCCAGCAGCATGCTAGCGGGCCTATCCTACGAGCAGTACTTC.

The chain joins TRBV3-1 (or the pseudogene TRBV3-2) to TRBJ2-7, with 7 bases aligning to TRBD2. CDR1 LGHDT and CDR2 YNNKEL come from the germline V gene (reference sequence). V lost 1 base, J lost 0 bases, and 3 bases stayed unmatched. This CDR3 contains 15 residues. The CDR3 DNA is TGTGCCAGCAGCCAAGTGGGGGGGAGCTCCTACGAGCAGTACTTC. This gives the protein CASSQVGGSSYEQYF.

J is TRBJ1-1 and V is TRBV2; D ambiguous. The germline V gene has CDR1 SNHLY and CDR2 FYNNEI. Deletions cut 6 bases from V and 7 bases from J, with 12 bases between. The CDR3 is 12 residues long. In DNA, the CDR3 is TGTGCCAGCAGGGCTAGACGGATTGAAGCTTTCTTT. Protein product: CASRARRIEAFF.

The chain recombines TRBV23-1 with TRBJ2-1; D possibly corresponds to TRBD2 (5 bases). TRBV23-1 is known as an ORF, though its function is uncertain. Trimming left V 4 bases short and J 0 bases short, with 25 bases between. This CDR3 region has 20 residues. The CDR3 region is CASSPVMPGLPERSYNEQFF. The CDR3 DNA reads TGCGCCAGCAGTCCCGTAATGCCAGGACTTCCCGAACGCTCCTACAATGAGCAGTTCTTC.

The CDR3 reads CASSHRRKGAGNTIYF. The CDR3 DNA reads TGCGCCAGCAGCCACCGGCGAAAAGGGGCAGGAAACACCATATATTTT. The J gene is TRBJ1-3, the V gene TRBV4-3; the D gene is possibly TRBD1 (5 bases). The CDR3 has 16 amino acids. Germline V lookup: CDR1 LGHNA, CDR2 YSLEER. V gave up 3 bases and J gave up 4 bases, with 16 bases separating them.

The genes are TRBV7-7 and TRBJ1-4, with D hard to call. V was clipped by 5 bases and J by 8 bases, with 12 bases between them. Germline V gene lookup returns CDR1 SSHAT and CDR2 FNYEAQ (reference sequence). The CDR3 covers 13 residues. CDR3 in DNA: TGTGCCAGCAGCGTCAATGTTGTGGAAAAACTGTTTTTT. This translates into CASSVNVVEKLFF.

The chain recombines TRBV13 with TRBJ1-4; 9 bases align to TRBD1. The junction had 11 bases not matched to a gene; V was cut back by 5 bases and J by 7 bases. This CDR3 region has 16 residues. CDR1 is PRHDT and CDR2 is FYEKMQ in the germline V gene (reference sequence). For the CDR3, the DNA is TGTGCCAGCAGCCTCCAGCGGGGACAGGGAGTTGAAAAACTGTTTTTT. Encoded protein: CASSLQRGQGVEKLFF.

V and J are TRBV24-1 and TRBJ2-7, with a tentative D call TRBD2 (5 bases). The germline V gene encodes CDR1 KGHDR and CDR2 SFDVKD. Trimming removed 4 bases from V and 5 bases from J, with 17 bases in between. The CDR3 length is 15 residues. CDR3 region: CATSDPRQGRNEQYF. Written as DNA, the CDR3 is TGTGCCACCAGTGACCCTAGACAAGGGAGAAACGAGCAGTACTTC.

A few counts support this clone. The gene calls are TRBV7-9 and TRBJ1-5, with 10 bases fitting TRBD1. Germline loops: CDR1 SEHNR, CDR2 FQNEAQ (reference sequence). J lost 5 bases, V lost 5 bases, and 6 bases had no gene match. CDR3 size: 15 residues. CDR3 nucleotide sequence: TGTGCCAGCAGCCTGGGACAGGGGAAAGATCAGCCCCAGCATTTT. Its protein is CASSLGQGKDQPQHF.

J is TRBJ2-5 and V is TRBV13; TRBD2 agrees at 9 bases. Germline V CDR1 and CDR2: PRHDT, FYEKMQ (reference sequence). The trim removed 1 base at V and 2 bases at J, leaving 2 bases unmatched. The CDR3 consists of 15 residues. This chain's CDR3 is CASSLAAGGQETQYF. The CDR3 bases are TGTGCCAGCAGCTTAGCTGCGGGGGGGCAAGAGACCCAGTACTTC. The variable domain in full, with the rest retrieved from reference TRBV13 and TRBJ2-5, is AAGVIQSPRHLIKEKRETATLKCYPIPRHDTVYWYQQGPGQDPQFLISFYEKMQSDKGSIPDRFSAQQFSDYHSELNMSSLELGDSALYFCASSLAAGGQETQYFGPGTRLLVL.

This clone has only a few counts. The rearrangement links TRBV4-3 to TRBJ2-2, with D tentatively TRBD2 (5 bases). CDR3 size: 15 residues. Germline values: CDR1 LGHNA, CDR2 YSLEER. V lost 0 bases and J lost 7, with 12 bases in between. In DNA, the CDR3 is TGCGCCAGCAGCCAAGAGCGCCTAGGAGGCGGGGAGCTGTTTTTT. Translation gives CASSQERLGGGELFF.

V usage is TRBV5-1 and J usage is TRBJ1-6, with TRBD1 matching 8 bases. Germline V gene sequence: CDR1 SGHRS, CDR2 YFSETQ. The CDR3 runs 17 residues. J was trimmed by 7 bases and V by 0 bases; bases with no gene match: 9. CDR3 DNA: TGCGCCAGCAGCTTGGACACCGACAGGGGCGCAAATTCACCCCTCCACTTT. It translates to CASSLDTDRGANSPLHF.

The rearrangement links TRBV28 to TRBJ1-6; TRBD1 agrees at 10 bases. Trimming at V came to 5 bases and at J to 11 bases, leaving 9 bases not matched to a gene. The CDR3 runs 15 residues. Per the germline V gene, CDR1 is MDHEN and CDR2 is SYDVKM. The chain's CDR3 is CASSTPGQGLTPLHF. The CDR3 DNA sequence: TGTGCCAGCAGTACCCCGGGACAGGGGTTAACACCCCTCCACTTT.